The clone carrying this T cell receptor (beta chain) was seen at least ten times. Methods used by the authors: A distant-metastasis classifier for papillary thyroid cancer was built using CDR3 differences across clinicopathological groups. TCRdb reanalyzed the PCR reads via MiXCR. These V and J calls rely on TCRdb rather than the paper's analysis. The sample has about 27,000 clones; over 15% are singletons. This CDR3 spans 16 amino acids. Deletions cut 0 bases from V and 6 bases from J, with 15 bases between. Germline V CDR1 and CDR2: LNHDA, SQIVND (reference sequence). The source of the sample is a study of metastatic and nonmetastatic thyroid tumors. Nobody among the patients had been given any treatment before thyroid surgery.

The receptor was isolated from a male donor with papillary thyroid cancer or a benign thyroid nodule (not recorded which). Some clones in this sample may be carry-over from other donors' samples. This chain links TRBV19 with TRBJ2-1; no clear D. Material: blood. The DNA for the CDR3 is TGTGCCAGTAGTATAGATCAGTTGCGGTCCCCCAATGAGCAGTTCTTC. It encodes CASSIDQLRSPNEQFF.